These 24 T cell receptor beta chains share one sample of origin, sequenced in a study of shared clonotypes between healthy human individuals. The protocol was immunoSEQ multiplex PCR, while the TCRdb copy is restricted to in-frame clones and leaves out a portion. Here the sample spans over a million clones, 97% to 99% being singletons. Material: naive CD4+ T cells sorted from blood. The subset denotes: CD45RA+ positively selected. These receptors were taken from a man aged 30 to 45 in good health.

The V and J genes are TRBV2 and TRBJ2-1, with D unclear. CDR3 size: 12 residues. Trimming took off 8 bases at V and 8 bases at J, with 13 bases between the two ends. The germline V gene has CDR1 SNHLY and CDR2 FYNNEI. CDR3 nucleotides: TGTGCCAGCGACGCCCAAGGCCATGAGCAGTTCTTC. Its translation: CASDAQGHEQFF.

The chain links TRBV19 to TRBJ2-1; 12 bases line up with TRBD2. V dropped 3 bases and J dropped 7; count of bases not matched to a gene: 16. The CDR3 sequence is 19 residues long. Germline CDR1 is LNHDA and CDR2 is SQIVND (reference sequence). CDR3 bases: TGTGCCAGTAGTATTGGCCCGGCTAGCGGGAGGGACGTGCGGAATGAGCAGTTCTTC. Residues: CASSIGPASGRDVRNEQFF.

This chain uses TRBV27 with TRBJ2-7; a weak D match, TRBD1 (6 bases). The V gene lost 5 bases and the J gene lost 0 bases, with 14 bases spanning the gap. The CDR3 loop spans 15 amino acids. Looked up from germline, CDR1 is MNHEY and CDR2 is SMNVEV (reference sequence). The chain's CDR3 is CASSTYRVASYEQYF. In DNA, the CDR3 is TGTGCCAGCAGTACCTACAGGGTAGCCTCCTACGAGCAGTACTTC.

The V and J genes are TRBV5-8 and TRBJ2-1; a weak D match, TRBD2 (6 bases). Germline V lookup: CDR1 SGHTS, CDR2 YDEGEE. This CDR3 region has 14 residues. Between the trimmed V and J ends, which lost 3 bases and 4 bases, there was a span of 11 bases. CDR3 residues: CASSSGTLYNEQFF. For the CDR3, the DNA is TGTGCCAGCAGCTCCGGGACTCTTTACAATGAGCAGTTCTTC.

The rearrangement links TRBV28 to TRBJ2-7, with TRBD1 matching over 8 bases. V was pared by 7 bases and J by 3 bases, with 5 bases of the junction left unmatched. The CDR3 has 13 residues. Germline loops: CDR1 MDHEN, CDR2 SYDVKM. The CDR3 sequence is CASNLGQDYEQYF. The CDR3 region has the DNA TGTGCCAGCAACCTGGGACAGGACTACGAGCAGTACTTC.

This sequence joins TRBV5-1 and TRBJ1-3; D ambiguous. From germline, CDR1 is SGHRS and CDR2 YFSETQ. Trimming took 0 bases from V and 0 from J, leaving 13 bases between them. The CDR3 contains 17 residues. DNA of the CDR3: TGCGCCAGCAGCTTGGCCCCCGTGACCCTCTCTGGAAACACCATATATTTT. Encoded protein: CASSLAPVTLSGNTIYF.

The V and J genes are TRBV2 and TRBJ2-7; 14 positions agree with TRBD2. The V gene end was trimmed by 6 bases and the J gene end by 3 bases; junction bases not matched to a gene: 7. In germline, CDR1 is SNHLY, CDR2 FYNNEI. The CDR3 has 16 residues. CDR3 coding DNA: TGTGCCAGCAGGGCTATGGGACTAGCGGGAGACTACGAGCAGTACTTC. The encoded protein is CASRAMGLAGDYEQYF. Full variable domain (remainder filled in from reference TRBV2 and TRBJ2-7): EPEVTQTPSHQVTQMGQEVILRCVPISNHLYFYWYRQILGQKVEFLVSFYNNEISEKSEIFDDQFSVERPDGSNFTLKIRSTKLEDSAMYFCASRAMGLAGDYEQYFGPGTRLTVT.

This chain connects TRBV28 to TRBJ2-3; 11 positions match TRBD2. CDR1 and CDR2 (germline): MDHEN, SYDVKM. CDR3 size: 22 residues. V lost 5 bases, J lost 1 base, and 23 bases stayed unmatched. CDR3 residues: CASSPPTGAGTSGVYGTDTQYF. DNA for the CDR3: TGTGCCAGCAGTCCGCCGACAGGAGCCGGGACTAGCGGCGTATATGGCACAGATACGCAGTATTTT.

The chain joins TRBV5-6 to TRBJ2-3; the D is unclear. The CDR3 consists of 12 residues. V lost 4 bases to trimming and J lost 1 base, with 4 bases between them. Per the germline V gene, CDR1 is SGHDT and CDR2 is YYEEEE. The CDR3 is CASSGGTDTQYF. The CDR3 DNA follows: TGTGCCAGCAGCGGGGGCACAGATACGCAGTATTTT.

The chain combines TRBV5-4 with TRBJ2-4, with TRBD2 identical over 7 bases. The ends lost 5 bases at V and 4 bases at J; junction bases unmatched: 15. The CDR3 extends over 17 amino acids. The germline V gene has CDR1 SGHNT and CDR2 YYREEE (reference sequence). CDR3 nucleotides: TGTGCCAGCAGTTCCGTTGCCCGGGCTAGCGGTAAAAACATTCAGTACTTC. It encodes CASSSVARASGKNIQYF. Supplemented by reference TRBV5-4 and TRBJ2-4, the full variable domain reads ETGVTQSPTHLIKTRGQQVTLRCSSQSGHNTVSWYQQALGQGPQFIFQYYREEENGRGNFPPRFSGLQFPNYSSELNVNALELDDSALYLCASSSVARASGKNIQYFGAGTRLSVL.

The CDR3 is CASSLVSGTGLTLTF. CDR3 nucleotides: TGTGCCAGCAGCTTAGTTAGTGGGACAGGGCTAACTCTAACTTTC. This chain joins TRBV7-2 and TRBJ2-6, with TRBD1 matching over 9 bases. CDR1 is SGHTA, CDR2 FQGNSA, per germline. The CDR3 extends over 15 amino acids. The trim removed 1 base at V and 19 bases at J, leaving 14 bases unmatched.

The DNA of the CDR3 is TGTGCCAGCAGCTTGATAGTTTCACACTCGAATGAGCAGTTCTTC. Translating it yields CASSLIVSHSNEQFF. The chain couples TRBV7-8 to TRBJ2-1, with unresolved D. This CDR3 has 15 amino acids. Germline CDR1 reads SGHVS; CDR2 reads FQNEAQ. V lost 3 bases and J 7 bases, leaving 16 bases between the germline ends.

V and J are TRBV5-6 and TRBJ2-5; D is ambiguous. Between the trimmed V and J ends, which lost 0 bases and 4 bases, there was a span of 4 bases. CDR1 SGHDT and CDR2 YYEEEE come from the germline V gene. The CDR3 length is 12 residues. The CDR3 DNA sequence: TGTGCCAGCAGCTTGGTCCCAGAGACCCAGTACTTC. It encodes CASSLVPETQYF.

This chain links TRBV6-6 with TRBJ1-2; D remains ambiguous. Germline V lookup: CDR1 MNHNY, CDR2 SVGAGI (reference sequence). V was cut by 0 bases and J by 8 bases, with 16 bases left in between. CDR3 size: 15 residues. The CDR3 region has the DNA TGTGCCAGCAGTTACTCGGGTGGAAAGGCTCAAGGCTACACCTTC. This gives the protein CASSYSGGKAQGYTF.

CDR3 sequence: CASKTQGLGTEAFF. CDR3 DNA: TGTGCCAGCAAGACGCAGGGCTTGGGCACTGAAGCTTTCTTT. The chain links TRBV5-4 to TRBJ1-1; perhaps TRBD1 as D (5 bases). The CDR3 spans 14 residues. The V gene lost 6 bases and the J gene lost 4 bases, with 16 bases spanning the gap. The V gene's germline CDR1 is SGHNT and CDR2 YYREEE (reference sequence).

A few counts support this clone. The chain is built from TRBV20-1 and TRBJ1-4; D is undetermined. The ends were cut back, 1 base at V and 8 bases at J, with 5 bases in the middle. Germline V gives CDR1 DFQATT, CDR2 SNEGSKA (reference sequence). The CDR3 has 11 residues. In DNA, the CDR3 is TGCAGTGCTAGAGGACCCGAAAAACTGTTTTTT. As protein: CSARGPEKLFF.

The chain is built from TRBV5-3 and TRBJ1-5, with 12 bases identical to TRBD1. TRBV5-3 is filed as an ORF, its function uncertain. V shed 1 base, J shed 1 base, and the junction held 6 bases outside the gene matches. The CDR3 runs to 18 residues. The CDR3 reads CARSLQGQGARSNQPQHF. The CDR3 DNA reads as TGTGCCAGAAGCTTGCAGGGACAGGGGGCGAGGAGCAATCAGCCCCAGCATTTT.

The chain joins TRBV18 to TRBJ2-1; 7 nucleotides match TRBD2. The CDR3 extends over 15 amino acids. V trimming: 6 bases; J trimming: 3 bases; junction bases outside the gene matches: 8. The germline V gene has CDR1 KGHSH and CDR2 LQKENI. The CDR3 here is CASSPILADYNEQFF. DNA of the CDR3: TGTGCCAGCTCCCCTATCCTAGCGGACTACAATGAGCAGTTCTTC.

The rearrangement joins TRBV5-4 to TRBJ2-1, with 8 bases fitting TRBD2. This CDR3 region has 16 residues. V lost 4 bases to trimming and J lost 4 bases; unmatched junction nucleotides: 10. Germline CDR1 and CDR2: SGHNT and YYREEE (reference sequence). The CDR3 DNA is TGTGCCAGCAGCAGGGCCCCTAGCGGGCCTTACAATGAGCAGTTCTTC. This translates into CASSRAPSGPYNEQFF.

The rearrangement uses TRBV12-2 and TRBJ2-5. TRBV12-2 is classified as a pseudogene. The CDR3 runs to 10 residues. The CDR3 reads CASRLVVQYF. The CDR3 DNA follows: TGTGCAAGTCGCTTAGTTGTCCAGTACTTC.

The rearrangement links TRBV25-1 to TRBJ2-7, with D unclear. Trimming pared 5 bases from V and 0 bases from J, leaving 11 bases between. The CDR3 runs 14 residues. Germline values: CDR1 MGHDK, CDR2 SYGVNS. The CDR3 is CASSSTLSSYEQYF. In DNA form, the CDR3 reads TGTGCCAGCAGTAGCACATTAAGCTCCTACGAGCAGTACTTC.

The chain's CDR3 is CASSPYTSYNEQFF. Written as DNA, the CDR3 is TGTGCCAGCAGTCCCTATACTAGCTACAATGAGCAGTTCTTC. This rearrangement joins TRBV28 to TRBJ2-1, with a tentative D call TRBD2 (5 bases). The CDR3 is 14 amino acids. Looked up from germline, CDR1 is MDHEN and CDR2 is SYDVKM. Trimming shortened V by 5 bases and J by 3 bases, and 11 bases separated the two germline ends.

The chain employs TRBV9 and TRBJ2-3, with a tentative D call TRBD2 (6 bases). The CDR3 is 16 amino acids. The V end was cut by 0 bases, the J end by 0 bases, with 11 bases between. Germline V gene lookup returns CDR1 SGDLS and CDR2 YYNGEE. CDR3 protein: CASSVDWGTSTDTQYF. In DNA, the CDR3 is TGTGCCAGCAGCGTAGATTGGGGGACTAGCACAGATACGCAGTATTTT.

This clone was observed once. The rearrangement uses TRBV18 and TRBJ2-6, with TRBD1 matching over 12 bases. V was pared by 3 bases and J by 2 bases, with 5 bases of the junction left unmatched. The CDR3 loop spans 18 amino acids. The germline V gene has CDR1 KGHSH and CDR2 LQKENI. The CDR3 DNA is TGTGCCAGCTCACCGGGACAGGGGGCGTCTGCTGGGGCCAACGTCCTGACTTTC. Translated: CASSPGQGASAGANVLTF. Full variable domain (remainder filled in from reference TRBV18 and TRBJ2-6): NAGVMQNPRHLVRRRGQEARLRCSPMKGHSHVYWYRQLPEEGLKFMVYLQKENIIDESGMPKERFSAEFPKEGPSILRIQQVVRGDSAAYFCASSPGQGASAGANVLTFGAGSRLTVL.